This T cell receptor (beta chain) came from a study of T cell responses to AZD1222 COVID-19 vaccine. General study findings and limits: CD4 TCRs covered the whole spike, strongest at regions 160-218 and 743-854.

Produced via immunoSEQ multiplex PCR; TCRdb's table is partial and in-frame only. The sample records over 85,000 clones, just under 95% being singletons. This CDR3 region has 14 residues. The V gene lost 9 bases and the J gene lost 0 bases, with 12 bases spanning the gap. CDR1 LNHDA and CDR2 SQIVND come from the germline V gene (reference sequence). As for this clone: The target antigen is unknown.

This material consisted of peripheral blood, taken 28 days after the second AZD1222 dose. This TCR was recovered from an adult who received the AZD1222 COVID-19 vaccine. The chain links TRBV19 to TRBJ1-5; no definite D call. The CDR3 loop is CASDNRGSNQPQHF. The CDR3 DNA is TGTGCCAGCGACAATAGAGGTAGCAATCAGCCCCAGCATTTT.